Following are 29 T cell receptor beta chains from one sample sequenced in a study of OX40 agonist ivuxolimab in advanced cancers. The table came from immunoSEQ multiplex PCR; TCRdb's copy has only in-frame clones and leaves some out. The data show around 29,000 clones, approximately 86% seen once. Material: CD4+ or CD8+ T cells sorted from blood, obtained in a trial of the OX40 agonist ivuxolimab. These receptor sequences come from an adult with an advanced solid tumor such as melanoma, head and neck, liver or kidney cancer.

The chain couples TRBV2 to TRBJ2-1; 9 bases line up with TRBD1. Losses at the gene ends were 9 bases for V and 8 bases for J; bases not matched to a gene: 14. Looked up from germline, CDR1 is SNHLY and CDR2 is FYNNEI. This CDR3 is 15 amino acids long. The CDR3 is CARGIRTGDVDEQFF. In nucleotides, the CDR3 is TGTGCCAGGGGGATAAGGACAGGGGATGTTGATGAGCAGTTCTTC.

This rearrangement joins TRBV6-1 to TRBJ2-7; D unclear. CDR3 size: 14 residues. Germline V CDR1 and CDR2: MNHNS, SASEGT. Trimming took 10 bases from V and 0 from J, leaving 16 bases between them. The DNA of the CDR3 is TGTGCCATAGAACTCTTGCCGACCTCCTACGAGCAGTACTTC. Translating it yields CAIELLPTSYEQYF.

This clone was picked up a small number of times. The chain employs TRBV6-5 and TRBJ2-1; 8 bases line up with TRBD2. Trimming cost V 5 bases and J 6 bases; bases outside gene matches: 3. CDR3 length: 13 residues. Germline CDR1 MNHEY, CDR2 SVGAGI. CDR3 nucleotide sequence: TGTGCCAGCAGTACCAGCGGGAGCAATGAGCAGTTCTTC. The encoded protein is CASSTSGSNEQFF.

This rearrangement joins TRBV27 to TRBJ1-1; 8 nucleotides agree with TRBD1. The J segment lost 2 bases and the V segment lost 6 bases, leaving 2 bases of the junction unmatched. Germline V gene sequence: CDR1 MNHEY, CDR2 SMNVEV (reference sequence). CDR3 length: 13 amino acids. The CDR3 loop reads CASRSGGNTEAFF. CDR3 bases: TGTGCCAGCAGGTCAGGGGGCAACACTGAAGCTTTCTTT.

This chain joins TRBV7-9 and TRBJ2-3; TRBD2 might be the D (6 bases). The CDR3 loop spans 12 amino acids. Trimming took off 9 bases at V and 2 bases at J, with 9 bases between the two ends. CDR1 and CDR2 from the germline V gene are SEHNR and FQNEAQ (reference sequence). The CDR3 is CARRGITDTQYF. In DNA, the CDR3 is TGTGCCAGGCGGGGCATCACAGATACGCAGTATTTT.

This sequence joins TRBV6-1 and TRBJ2-7; either TRBD1 or TRBD2 may fit D (6 bases each). V was cut by 8 bases and J by 0 bases, with 11 bases left in between. The length of the CDR3 is 13 residues. Germline CDR1 is MNHNS and CDR2 is SASEGT. In nucleotides, the CDR3 is TGTGCCAGCCCTGGGGGGCCCTCCTACGAGCAGTACTTC. Amino acids: CASPGGPSYEQYF.

This clone occurred once. V is TRBV6-1 and J is TRBJ1-6; 7 bases fit TRBD1. The CDR3 is 15 residues long. Germline V gives CDR1 MNHNS, CDR2 SASEGT. Trimming at V came to 6 bases and at J to 7 bases, leaving 9 bases not matched to a gene. DNA for the CDR3: TGTGCCAGCAGAACCTCCGGGACAGAAAATTCACCCCTCCACTTT. Protein sequence: CASRTSGTENSPLHF.

The chain carries TRBV5-1 and TRBJ1-2; TRBD1 aligns across 10 bases. After removal of 4 bases from V and 8 bases from J, the junction contained 14 bases not matched to a gene. The CDR3 covers 16 residues. CDR1 and CDR2 (germline): SGHRS, YFSETQ. In nucleotides, the CDR3 is TGCGCCAGCAGCATTAGTAGACAGGGGGCTGGTTACGGCTACACCTTC. Protein product: CASSISRQGAGYGYTF.

This sequence joins TRBV7-9 and TRBJ2-7, with D hard to call. Per the germline V gene, CDR1 is SEHNR and CDR2 is FQNEAQ (reference sequence). The ends were cut back, 1 base at V and 4 bases at J, with 11 bases in the middle. The CDR3 has 14 amino acids. The CDR3 bases are TGTGCCAGCAGCTTAGAAAACAGTAGGTACGAGCAGTACTTC. As protein: CASSLENSRYEQYF.

The chain combines TRBV11-2 with TRBJ1-2, with D perhaps TRBD1 (6 bases). Germline CDR1 is SGHAT and CDR2 is FQNNGV. The CDR3 loop spans 14 amino acids. V dropped 3 bases and J dropped 5 bases, with 13 bases sitting between them. CDR3 DNA sequence: TGTGCCAGCAGCTTGGGGGGGGCTGTGTATGGCTACACCTTC. Amino acids: CASSLGGAVYGYTF.

This chain uses TRBV15 with TRBJ2-5, with 10 bases aligning to TRBD1. Germline CDR1 and CDR2: LNHNV and YYDKDF (reference sequence). Trimming at V came to 4 bases and at J to 1 base, leaving 6 bases not matched to a gene. There are 16 residues in the CDR3. The CDR3 here is CATSIRRDRGQETQYF. Here the CDR3 DNA reads TGTGCCACCAGCATCCGCCGGGACAGGGGCCAAGAGACCCAGTACTTC.

This chain joins TRBV29-1 and TRBJ2-7; 7 bases match TRBD1. CDR3 length: 14 amino acids. Trimming at V came to 6 bases and at J to 0 bases, leaving 8 bases not matched to a gene. The germline V gene has CDR1 SQVTM and CDR2 ANQGSEA. The CDR3 reads CSVPAGTVSYEQYF. CDR3 nucleotides: TGCAGCGTCCCGGCCGGGACAGTCTCCTACGAGCAGTACTTC.

The rearrangement uses TRBV11-2 and TRBJ2-7; 10 bases match TRBD1. The CDR3 has 14 amino acids. The germline CDR1 and CDR2 sequences are SGHAT and FQNNGV. The V segment lost 6 bases and the J segment 2 bases; nucleotides outside the gene matches: 4. The CDR3 here is CASRGQGPTYEQYF. Written as DNA, the CDR3 is TGTGCCAGCAGGGGACAGGGGCCCACCTACGAGCAGTACTTC.

This clone was observed a single time. V and J are TRBV14 and TRBJ2-7; 12 bases are shared with TRBD2. This CDR3 region has 14 residues. J gave up 3 bases and V 4 bases, and 1 base lay outside the gene matches. The germline V gene has CDR1 SGHDN and CDR2 FVKESK. The CDR3 loop is CASSRTSGVYEQYF. The CDR3 nucleotides are TGTGCCAGCAGCCGGACTAGCGGGGTCTACGAGCAGTACTTC.

This chain joins TRBV27 and TRBJ2-7; possible D gene TRBD1, 5 bases. This CDR3 contains 16 residues. Trimming cost V 0 bases and J 6 bases, with 18 bases left between them. The germline V gene encodes CDR1 MNHEY and CDR2 SMNVEV (reference sequence). DNA of the CDR3: TGTGCCAGCAGTTTATCGGCCCAGGGCCCCCCCTTCGAGCAGTACTTC. The encoded protein is CASSLSAQGPPFEQYF.

The genes are TRBV5-6 and TRBJ2-7, with 7 bases identical to TRBD1. V shed 4 bases, J shed 5 bases, and the junction held 9 bases outside the gene matches. CDR3 size: 14 residues. Germline CDR1 is SGHDT and CDR2 is YYEEEE. The CDR3, as DNA: TGTGCCAGCAGCGCCGGGACAGCCGCCCACGAGCAGTACTTC. Translated, it gives CASSAGTAAHEQYF.

J is TRBJ1-2 and V is TRBV5-6; D remains unclear. Looked up from germline, CDR1 is SGHDT and CDR2 is YYEEEE. Deletions cut 3 bases from V and 4 bases from J, with 10 bases between. The CDR3 runs to 13 residues. Here the CDR3 reads CASSSMDLYGYTF. The DNA for the CDR3 is TGTGCCAGCAGCTCTATGGACCTCTATGGCTACACCTTC.

This chain links TRBV5-1 with TRBJ1-1; tentative D call: TRBD1 (5 bases). CDR1 SGHRS and CDR2 YFSETQ come from the germline V gene. The CDR3 runs 17 residues. Trimming cost V 0 bases and J 0 bases, with 15 bases left between them. The CDR3 nucleotides are TGCGCCAGCAGCTTGGGTGCACAGGAATACATGAACACTGAAGCTTTCTTT. It codes for CASSLGAQEYMNTEAFF. Supplemented by reference TRBV5-1 and TRBJ1-1, the full variable domain reads KAGVTQTPRYLIKTRGQQVTLSCSPISGHRSVSWYQQTPGQGLQFLFEYFSETQRNKGNFPGRFSGRQFSNSRSEMNVSTLELGDSALYLCASSLGAQEYMNTEAFFGQGTRLTVV.

This chain joins TRBV2 and TRBJ2-3; D gene unclear. The CDR3 spans 15 residues. Between the trimmed V and J ends, which lost 2 bases and 2 bases, there was a span of 11 bases. In germline, CDR1 is SNHLY, CDR2 FYNNEI. The CDR3 DNA is TGTGCCAGCAGTGAACGCGCGTCCTTCACAGATACGCAGTATTTT. It yields the protein CASSERASFTDTQYF.

The rearrangement links TRBV7-9 to TRBJ1-4; D possibly corresponds to TRBD1 (5 bases). The CDR3 sequence is 15 residues long. Germline V gene sequence: CDR1 SEHNR, CDR2 FQNEAQ (reference sequence). V lost 0 bases to trimming and J lost 11 bases, with 16 bases between them. The CDR3 DNA is TGTGCCAGCAGCTTAGCTTGGGAGGGGTCCAAGAAACTGTTTTTT. This gives the protein CASSLAWEGSKKLFF.

This clone has a handful of counts. The genes are TRBV2 and TRBJ1-6, with a tentative D call TRBD1 (6 bases). The CDR3 consists of 14 residues. Trimming pared 9 bases from V and 7 bases from J, leaving 16 bases between. Germline loops: CDR1 SNHLY, CDR2 FYNNEI. The CDR3 sequence is CASTRGVRNSPLHF. CDR3 DNA sequence: TGTGCCAGTACCAGGGGAGTGAGGAATTCACCCCTCCACTTT.

This chain links TRBV27 with TRBJ2-7; D may be TRBD2 (6 bases). The CDR3 length is 16 residues. V was trimmed by 7 bases and J by 0 bases, leaving 19 bases between them. Germline CDR1 MNHEY, CDR2 SMNVEV (reference sequence). In DNA, the CDR3 is TGTGCCAGCACCCGGATGCCGGGAGAAAGCTCCTACGAGCAGTACTTC. The encoded protein is CASTRMPGESSYEQYF.

The chain carries TRBV9 and TRBJ1-1; no clear D gene. This CDR3 region has 15 residues. The germline CDR1 and CDR2 sequences are SGDLS and YYNGEE. V lost 4 bases and J 0 bases, leaving 13 bases between the germline ends. The CDR3 protein is CASSPPLGVNTEAFF. The CDR3 region has the DNA TGTGCCAGCAGCCCCCCATTGGGCGTGAACACTGAAGCTTTCTTT.

This rearrangement joins TRBV28 to TRBJ2-5, with a weak D call TRBD2 (5 bases). The germline V gene has CDR1 MDHEN and CDR2 SYDVKM. The CDR3 sequence is 13 residues long. V was cut by 3 bases and J by 5 bases, with 10 bases left in between. CDR3 region: CASSFEGVETQYF. The CDR3 DNA is TGTGCCAGCAGTTTTGAGGGTGTGGAGACCCAGTACTTC.

The rearrangement joins TRBV7-4 to TRBJ2-5; tentatively, D is TRBD2 (5 bases). Trimming took off 1 base at V and 2 bases at J, with 11 bases between the two ends. The CDR3 length is 15 residues. Germline CDR1 and CDR2: SGHVT and SQSDAQ. The CDR3 nucleotides are TGTGCCAGCAGCTTAGGGAAGCGGCTTCAAGAGACCCAGTACTTC. It specifies CASSLGKRLQETQYF.

J is TRBJ2-7 and V is TRBV19; 14 positions agree with TRBD2. CDR1 is LNHDA, CDR2 SQIVND, per germline (reference sequence). This CDR3 comprises 19 residues. Trimming at V came to 6 bases and at J to 7 bases, leaving 20 bases not matched to a gene. CDR3 protein: CASSTHLDGLAGGFDEQYF. For the CDR3, the DNA is TGTGCCAGTAGCACCCACCTCGATGGACTAGCGGGGGGATTCGATGAGCAGTACTTC.

This rearrangement joins TRBV6-1 to TRBJ2-1; 7 bases line up with TRBD2. The CDR3 loop spans 18 amino acids. The V segment lost 3 bases and the J segment 2 bases; nucleotides outside the gene matches: 13. Germline V lookup: CDR1 MNHNS, CDR2 SASEGT. The CDR3: CASSDGWDYTLAYNEQFF. As DNA, the CDR3 is TGTGCCAGCAGTGACGGTTGGGACTATACCCTTGCCTACAATGAGCAGTTCTTC.

V gene TRBV23-1 combines with J gene TRBJ2-3, with D perhaps being TRBD1 or TRBD2 (8 bases each). TRBV23-1 is treated as an ORF (open reading frame) with a function not yet certain. V lost 4 bases and J 5 bases, leaving 25 bases between the germline ends. The CDR3 totals 18 residues. The CDR3 loop is CASSPGGENRGRRDTQYF. CDR3 DNA: TGCGCCAGCAGTCCGGGAGGGGAGAACAGGGGGAGGAGAGATACGCAGTATTTT.

V is TRBV5-4 and J is TRBJ2-2; D possibly matches TRBD1 or TRBD2 (5 bases each). Germline CDR1 reads SGHNT; CDR2 reads YYREEE (reference sequence). V lost 7 bases to trimming and J lost 2 bases, with 9 bases between them. The CDR3 spans 13 residues. The CDR3 protein is CASGDGNTGELFF. CDR3 sequence (DNA): TGTGCCAGCGGGGACGGCAACACCGGGGAGCTGTTTTTT.